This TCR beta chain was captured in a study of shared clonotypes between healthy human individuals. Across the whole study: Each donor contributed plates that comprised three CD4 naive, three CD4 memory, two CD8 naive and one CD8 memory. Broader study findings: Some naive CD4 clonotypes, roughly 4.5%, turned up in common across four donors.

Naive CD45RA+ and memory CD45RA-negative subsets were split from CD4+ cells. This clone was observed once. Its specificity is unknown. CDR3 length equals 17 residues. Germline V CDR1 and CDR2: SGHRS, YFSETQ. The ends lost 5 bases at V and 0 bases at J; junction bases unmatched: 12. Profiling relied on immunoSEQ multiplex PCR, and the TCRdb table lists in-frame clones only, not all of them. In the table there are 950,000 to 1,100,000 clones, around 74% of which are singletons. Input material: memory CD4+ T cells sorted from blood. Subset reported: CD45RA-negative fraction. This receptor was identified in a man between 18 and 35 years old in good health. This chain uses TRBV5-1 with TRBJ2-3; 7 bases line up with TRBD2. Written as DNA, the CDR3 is TGCGCCAGCAGTTACTCGTTAGCGGGCTCTAGCACAGATACGCAGTATTTT. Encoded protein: CASSYSLAGSSTDTQYF.